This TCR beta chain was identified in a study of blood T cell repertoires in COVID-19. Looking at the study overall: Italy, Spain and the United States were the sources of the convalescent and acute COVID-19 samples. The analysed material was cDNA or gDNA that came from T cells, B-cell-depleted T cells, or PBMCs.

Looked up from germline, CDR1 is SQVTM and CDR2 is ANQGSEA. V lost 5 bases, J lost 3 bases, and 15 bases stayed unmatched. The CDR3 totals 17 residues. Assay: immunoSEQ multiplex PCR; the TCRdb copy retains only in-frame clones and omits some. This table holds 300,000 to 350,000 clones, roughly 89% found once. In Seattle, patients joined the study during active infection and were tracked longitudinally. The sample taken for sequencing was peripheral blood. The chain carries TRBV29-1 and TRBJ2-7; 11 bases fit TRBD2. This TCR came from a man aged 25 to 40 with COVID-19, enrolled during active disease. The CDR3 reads CSVPGRVLAGGRYEQYF. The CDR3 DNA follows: TGCAGCGTTCCCGGCAGGGTCCTAGCGGGAGGCCGCTACGAGCAGTACTTC.